Following are 30 T cell receptor beta chains from one sample sequenced in a study of cytomegalovirus exposure and HLA in healthy donors. The PCR used 60 Vbeta and 13 Jbeta primers. Data came from immunoSEQ multiplex PCR; TCRdb stores just in-frame clones and leaves some out. The repertoire includes about 110,000 clones, just under 80% of them detected once, and roughly 5% sits in the top ten. The specimen sequenced was PBMCs. These receptor sequences come from a male donor in good health and CMV-seronegative.

The gene calls are TRBV9 and TRBJ2-5; D is possibly TRBD2 (5 bases). Germline lookup yields CDR1 SGDLS and CDR2 YYNGEE. The CDR3 runs 13 residues. Trimming removed 1 base at V and 4 bases at J, with 8 bases between. This CDR3 reads CASSVNLAETQYF. CDR3 in DNA: TGTGCCAGCAGCGTAAACCTAGCAGAGACCCAGTACTTC. The full variable domain, rest sourced from reference TRBV9 and TRBJ2-5, is DSGVTQTPKHLITATGQRVTLRCSPRSGDLSVYWYQQSLDQGLQFLIQYYNGEERAKGNILERFSAQQFPDLHSELNLSSLELGDSALYFCASSVNLAETQYFGPGTRLLVL.

V and J are TRBV6-6 and TRBJ2-5; 7 bases match TRBD2. V shed 4 bases and J 4 bases; nucleotides not matched to a gene: 6. The CDR3 is 14 amino acids. Germline V CDR1 and CDR2: MNHNY, SVGAGI (reference sequence). CDR3 protein: CASSFGGSGETQYF. The CDR3 DNA reads TGTGCCAGCAGTTTCGGCGGGAGTGGAGAGACCCAGTACTTC.

The chain couples TRBV9 to TRBJ2-7, with a weak D call TRBD2 (6 bases). The germline V gene has CDR1 SGDLS and CDR2 YYNGEE. Trimming pared 3 bases from V and 7 bases from J, leaving 17 bases between. The CDR3 consists of 14 residues. The CDR3 coding sequence is TGTGCCAGCAGCGCGAACACTGCGGGGTGGGAGCAGTACTTC. The encoded protein is CASSANTAGWEQYF.

This clone was seen only once. CDR3 bases: TGTGCCAGTAGTGGGGGACCGGGACAGCGCCTTCAAGAGACCCAGTACTTC. This gives the protein CASSGGPGQRLQETQYF. This rearrangement joins TRBV19 to TRBJ2-5; 7 bases match TRBD1. The germline CDR1 and CDR2 sequences are LNHDA and SQIVND (reference sequence). V was clipped by 5 bases and J by 2 bases; unmatched bases: 14. The CDR3 spans 17 residues.

The chain couples TRBV4-3 to TRBJ1-5; D is possibly TRBD1 (6 bases). Germline V CDR1 and CDR2: LGHNA, YSLEER. The CDR3 is 15 amino acids. The V end was cut by 4 bases, the J end by 2 bases, with 12 bases between. The CDR3 region has the DNA TGCGCCAGCAGCCCAGGGGTTCGGGGCAATCAGCCCCAGCATTTT. Translated, it gives CASSPGVRGNQPQHF.

V is TRBV11-3 and J is TRBJ1-1; D is unclear. The CDR3 has 17 amino acids. The V and J ends lost 5 bases and 0 bases respectively, with 19 bases between them. Germline CDR1 reads SGHNT; CDR2 reads YENEEA. CDR3 nucleotides: TGTGCCAGCAGCACGATCGCACAGAGCATTATGAACACTGAAGCTTTCTTT. Amino acid sequence: CASSTIAQSIMNTEAFF.

The chain employs TRBV19 and TRBJ2-3; the match to TRBD2 covers 10 bases. The CDR3 is 20 amino acids. Germline trimming cut 3 bases from V and 2 bases from J; bases unmatched to any gene: 17. CDR1 is LNHDA and CDR2 is SQIVND in the germline V gene (reference sequence). CDR3 loop: CASSIAGASGRPRLTDTQYF. The CDR3, as DNA: TGTGCCAGTAGTATCGCCGGGGCTAGCGGGAGACCTCGTCTCACAGATACGCAGTATTTT.

The J gene is TRBJ2-1, the V gene TRBV4-3; TRBD2 matches at 10 bases. CDR1 and CDR2 (germline): LGHNA, YSLEER. Trimming took 0 bases from V and 5 from J; bases not matched to a gene: 7. The CDR3 contains 17 residues. The CDR3 loop reads CASSQDRAGGPHNEQFF. In nucleotides, the CDR3 is TGCGCCAGCAGCCAAGATAGAGCGGGAGGGCCGCACAATGAGCAGTTCTTC.

V is TRBV18 and J is TRBJ2-4; 7 bases map to TRBD1. Germline lookup yields CDR1 KGHSH and CDR2 LQKENI. This CDR3 has 14 amino acids. After removal of 0 bases from V and 4 bases from J, the junction contained 0 bases not matched to a gene. CDR3 sequence: CASSPPDRKNIQYF. The CDR3 region has the DNA TGTGCCAGCTCACCACCGGACAGGAAAAACATTCAGTACTTC.

The gene calls are TRBV5-1 and TRBJ2-7, with TRBD2 matching 7 bases. This CDR3 region has 18 residues. With 0 bases clipped from V and 4 bases from J, the junction kept 16 bases outside the gene matches. The germline gives CDR1 SGHRS, CDR2 YFSETQ. This CDR3 reads CASSLDRREGRRLYEQYF. CDR3 nucleotide sequence: TGCGCCAGCAGCTTGGATCGGAGGGAGGGGAGGCGACTATACGAGCAGTACTTC. Full variable domain (rest looked up from reference TRBV5-1 and TRBJ2-7): KAGVTQTPRYLIKTRGQQVTLSCSPISGHRSVSWYQQTPGQGLQFLFEYFSETQRNKGNFPGRFSGRQFSNSRSEMNVSTLELGDSALYLCASSLDRREGRRLYEQYFGPGTRLTVT.

V gene TRBV27 combines with J gene TRBJ1-1, with 8 bases fitting TRBD1. The V gene end was trimmed by 2 bases and the J gene end by 4 bases; junction bases not matched to a gene: 18. The CDR3 is 19 residues long. Germline V gives CDR1 MNHEY, CDR2 SMNVEV (reference sequence). The chain's CDR3 is CASSLARPGGARMGTEAFF. The CDR3 region has the DNA TGTGCCAGCAGTTTAGCAAGACCAGGGGGCGCCCGTATGGGCACTGAAGCTTTCTTT.

The rearrangement joins TRBV10-1 to TRBJ2-5; 12 bases match TRBD2. The length of the CDR3 is 18 residues. The J segment lost 3 bases and the V segment lost 3 bases, leaving 11 bases of the junction unmatched. Germline loops: CDR1 WNHNN, CDR2 SYGVQD (reference sequence). Here the CDR3 reads CASSDRLAGGPSKETQYF. The CDR3 region has the DNA TGCGCCAGCAGTGACAGGCTAGCGGGAGGGCCATCCAAAGAGACCCAGTACTTC.

V and J are TRBV19 and TRBJ2-7, with TRBD1 matching over 7 bases. The germline V gene encodes CDR1 LNHDA and CDR2 SQIVND (reference sequence). Trimming cost V 2 bases and J 2 bases; bases outside gene matches: 12. The CDR3 is made up of 17 amino acids. The CDR3 DNA reads as TGTGCCAGTAGTATAACGGGTGTCCGGACAGGCGCCTACGAGCAGTACTTC. Residues: CASSITGVRTGAYEQYF.

The gene calls are TRBV2 and TRBJ2-4; D is undetermined. CDR1 SNHLY and CDR2 FYNNEI come from the germline V gene. The CDR3 is made up of 12 amino acids. Trimming took off 8 bases at V and 4 bases at J, with 9 bases between the two ends. The CDR3 is CASVAGKNIQYF. Here the CDR3 DNA reads TGTGCCAGCGTGGCAGGTAAAAACATTCAGTACTTC.

This chain uses TRBV7-3 with TRBJ2-2, with 12 bases identical to TRBD2. CDR3 size: 15 residues. V gave up 8 bases and J gave up 5 bases; unmatched junction bases: 6. Germline CDR1 SGHTA, CDR2 FQGTGA. CDR3 in amino acids: CASGRLAGATGELFF. The CDR3 coding sequence is TGTGCCAGCGGCCGACTAGCGGGAGCGACCGGGGAGCTGTTTTTT.

The genes are TRBV29-1 and TRBJ2-7; 8 bases fit TRBD2. Germline V gives CDR1 SQVTM, CDR2 ANQGSEA. CDR3 size: 14 residues. The J segment lost 7 bases and the V segment lost 7 bases, leaving 15 bases of the junction unmatched. CDR3: CSAARSHGGGEQYF. The CDR3 DNA reads TGCAGCGCTGCCCGCTCGCACGGGGGGGGAGAGCAGTACTTC.

This clone showed up just once. V and J are TRBV19 and TRBJ2-5, with D possibly being TRBD1 (6 bases). V dropped 7 bases and J dropped 1 base, with 16 bases sitting between them. The CDR3 length is 15 residues. Germline CDR1 reads LNHDA; CDR2 reads SQIVND (reference sequence). CDR3 region: CASTQGRVGQETQYF. In nucleotides, the CDR3 is TGTGCCAGTACCCAGGGGCGTGTAGGCCAAGAGACCCAGTACTTC.

This CDR3 is CASSLGAYNSPLHF. The CDR3 nucleotides read TGTGCCAGCAGTTTGGGCGCATATAATTCACCCCTCCACTTT. V is TRBV27 and J is TRBJ1-6; D unresolved. Deletions cut 3 bases from V and 4 bases from J, with 7 bases between. This CDR3 region has 14 residues. CDR1 and CDR2 from the germline V gene are MNHEY and SMNVEV (reference sequence).

The CDR3: CASSIDRGQLNEQFF. CDR3 DNA sequence: TGTGCCAGTAGTATAGACAGGGGGCAGCTCAATGAGCAGTTCTTC. The chain links TRBV19 to TRBJ2-1; 8 bases are a match to TRBD1. CDR3 length: 15 amino acids. V dropped 0 bases and J dropped 6; count of bases not matched to a gene: 4. Germline CDR1 LNHDA, CDR2 SQIVND (reference sequence).

The chain carries TRBV5-4 and TRBJ2-3, with D unclear. This CDR3 spans 13 amino acids. Trimming took 7 bases from V and 2 from J, leaving 11 bases between them. Germline V gene sequence: CDR1 SGHNT, CDR2 YYREEE (reference sequence). CDR3 amino acids: CASAQTHTDTQYF. DNA of the CDR3: TGTGCCAGCGCGCAGACACACACAGATACGCAGTATTTT. Full variable domain (rest looked up from reference TRBV5-4 and TRBJ2-3): ETGVTQSPTHLIKTRGQQVTLRCSSQSGHNTVSWYQQALGQGPQFIFQYYREEENGRGNFPPRFSGLQFPNYSSELNVNALELDDSALYLCASAQTHTDTQYFGPGTRLTVL.

This rearrangement joins TRBV10-3 to TRBJ2-1; 12 bases align to TRBD2. Germline V gene sequence: CDR1 ENHRY, CDR2 SYGVKD. Trimming at V came to 0 bases and at J to 8 bases, leaving 8 bases not matched to a gene. The CDR3 is made up of 17 amino acids. CDR3 amino acids: CAISESSGTSGLDEQFF. The DNA of the CDR3 is TGTGCCATCAGTGAGTCCTCCGGGACTAGCGGGTTAGATGAGCAGTTCTTC.

This clone appeared a few times. This sequence joins TRBV7-9 and TRBJ2-1, with 10 bases matching TRBD2. The CDR3 contains 19 residues. Germline V CDR1 and CDR2: SEHNR, FQNEAQ (reference sequence). The ends lost 1 base at V and 10 bases at J; junction bases unmatched: 19. The chain's CDR3 is CASSLVRGLAGGRGLEQFF. CDR3 DNA: TGTGCCAGCAGCTTAGTCAGGGGGTTAGCGGGAGGTAGGGGATTGGAGCAGTTCTTC.

The chain joins TRBV5-4 to TRBJ2-7; D is unclear. CDR1 is SGHNT, CDR2 YYREEE, per germline (reference sequence). Deletions cut 3 bases from V and 4 bases from J, with 17 bases between. The CDR3 runs 15 residues. The CDR3 sequence: CASSSKREILYEQYF. In DNA, the CDR3 is TGTGCCAGCAGCTCCAAGAGAGAGATCCTTTACGAGCAGTACTTC.

The chain uses TRBV30 and TRBJ2-7; tentatively, D is TRBD1 (7 bases). The germline V gene encodes CDR1 GTSNPN and CDR2 SVGIG (reference sequence). This CDR3 comprises 14 residues. Trimming shortened V by 4 bases and J by 6 bases, and 19 bases separated the two germline ends. CDR3 DNA sequence: TGTGCCTGGATACGGGAGAGGCCAGGGGGCGAGCAGTACTTC. This translates into CAWIRERPGGEQYF.

The chain uses TRBV2 and TRBJ2-1, with 9 bases matching TRBD2. CDR3 length: 15 residues. Germline values: CDR1 SNHLY, CDR2 FYNNEI. The V and J ends lost 3 bases and 7 bases, in that order; junction bases with no gene match: 7. This CDR3 reads CASSDRAGGPNEQFF. CDR3 nucleotides: TGTGCCAGCAGTGATAGAGCGGGAGGTCCTAATGAGCAGTTCTTC.

The chain couples TRBV25-1 to TRBJ1-1, with unresolved D. Germline V lookup: CDR1 MGHDK, CDR2 SYGVNS. This CDR3 has 13 amino acids. V lost 6 bases to trimming and J lost 4 bases, with 12 bases between them. The CDR3 protein is CASSRGRATEAFF. Written as DNA, the CDR3 is TGTGCCAGCAGCCGAGGGAGGGCCACTGAAGCTTTCTTT. The whole variable domain, remainder taken from reference TRBV25-1 and TRBJ1-1, is EADIYQTPRYLVIGTGKKITLECSQTMGHDKMYWYQQDPGMELHLIHYSYGVNSTEKGDLSSESTVSRIRTEHFPLTLESARPSHTSQYLCASSRGRATEAFFGQGTRLTVV.

The V call is TRBV5-6, the J call TRBJ2-2; TRBD2 aligns across 11 bases. J was trimmed by 5 bases and V by 1 base; bases with no gene match: 10. Germline V CDR1 and CDR2: SGHDT, YYEEEE. The CDR3 runs to 18 residues. The CDR3 DNA is TGTGCCAGCAGCTTGACTGGCTCTCTAGCGGGAGGTACCGGGGAGCTGTTTTTT. This gives the protein CASSLTGSLAGGTGELFF.

The V gene is TRBV4-1, the J gene TRBJ2-3; TRBD2 agrees at 7 bases. The germline V gene encodes CDR1 MGHRA and CDR2 YSYEKL. V lost 1 base and J lost 1; bases outside the gene matches: 11. CDR3 size: 18 residues. Here the CDR3 reads CASSQGGSSGAGTDTQYF. The CDR3 DNA reads as TGCGCCAGCAGCCAAGGAGGTTCTAGCGGAGCCGGCACAGATACGCAGTATTTT.

This chain links TRBV28 with TRBJ1-1, with 12 positions matching TRBD1. The CDR3 sequence is 17 residues long. Trimming removed 6 bases from V and 1 base from J; junction bases left unmatched: 9. Germline lookup yields CDR1 MDHEN and CDR2 SYDVKM. CDR3 coding DNA: TGTGCCAGCAGCGCTCAGGGACAGGGGGCCTGGAACACTGAAGCTTTCTTT. Translated, it gives CASSAQGQGAWNTEAFF.

The V and J genes are TRBV11-2 and TRBJ2-3; 7 bases align to TRBD2. The CDR3 spans 17 residues. Germline CDR1 reads SGHAT; CDR2 reads FQNNGV. V lost 1 base and J lost 4; bases outside the gene matches: 11. CDR3 loop: CASSLVAGGSSSDTQYF. The CDR3 DNA reads TGTGCCAGCAGCTTAGTGGCTGGCGGGAGTAGTTCAGATACGCAGTATTTT.